This TCR beta chain was recorded in a study of T-cell reconstitution after alpha-beta-depleted transplantation in children. CDR3 length equals 16 residues. Germline CDR1 and CDR2: SGHAT and FQNNGV. The germline V and J ends were trimmed by 4 bases and 5 bases, with 20 bases remaining between them. Unique molecular identifiers were incorporated during preparation of the TCRbeta library. TCRdb reanalysed the PCR reads using MiXCR and keeps one entry per CDR3 protein. Among under 450,000 distinct CDR3 sequences listed, under 20% were seen once. This clonotype was recorded many times. Its antigen is undetermined. Study-wide results and caveats: Roughly two months post-transplant, alpha-beta T cells reportedly originated from several hundred graft clones that had expanded. At the one-year point after transplant, T-cell counts and TCRbeta diversity were found to come mostly from T cells that had been newly produced.

This chain uses TRBV11-2 with TRBJ2-5, with D maybe TRBD2 (5 bases). The sample here was PBMCs, mostly from graft donor cells, taken 360 days after TCRalphabeta/CD19-depleted stem cell transplant. This clonotype was obtained from a boy under two years old who had a stem cell transplant for Wiskott-Aldrich syndrome, so the T cells may come from the graft donor. The CDR3 loop is CASSSLPVLAMETQYF. As DNA, the CDR3 is TGTGCCAGCAGCTCCCTCCCCGTTCTAGCTATGGAGACCCAGTACTTC.